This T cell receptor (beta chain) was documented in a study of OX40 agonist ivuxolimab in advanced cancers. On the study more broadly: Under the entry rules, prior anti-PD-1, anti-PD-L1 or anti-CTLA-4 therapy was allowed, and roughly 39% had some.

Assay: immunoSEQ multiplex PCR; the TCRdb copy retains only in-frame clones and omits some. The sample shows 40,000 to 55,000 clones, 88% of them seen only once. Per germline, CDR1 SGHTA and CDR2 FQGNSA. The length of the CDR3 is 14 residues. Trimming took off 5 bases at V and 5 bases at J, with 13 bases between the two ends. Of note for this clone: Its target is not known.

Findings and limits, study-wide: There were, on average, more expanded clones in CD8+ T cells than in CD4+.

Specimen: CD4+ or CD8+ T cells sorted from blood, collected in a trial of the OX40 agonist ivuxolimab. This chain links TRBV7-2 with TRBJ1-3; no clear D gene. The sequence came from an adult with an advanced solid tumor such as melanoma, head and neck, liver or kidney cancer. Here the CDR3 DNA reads TGTGCCAGCAGCCCCCTCCTAACGCGAAACACCATATATTTT. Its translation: CASSPLLTRNTIYF.